The 32 T cell receptor beta chains presented below share a single source sample, sequenced in a study of blood T cell repertoires in COVID-19. The repertoire was sequenced with immunoSEQ multiplex PCR; TCRdb's copy has only in-frame clones and lacks some. The sample carries about 140,000 clones, roughly 79% recorded once. Sequenced input: PBMCs or T cells enriched from blood (not recorded which). The receptors derive from a woman aged 50 to 65 who had recovered from COVID-19.

Relative to its sample, this clone is medium-sized. The rearrangement uses TRBV5-8 and TRBJ2-2; 14 bases are shared with TRBD2. Germline V lookup: CDR1 SGHTS, CDR2 YDEGEE. Trimming cost V 2 bases and J 9 bases; bases outside gene matches: 9. The CDR3 covers 17 residues. In DNA, the CDR3 is TGTGCCAGCAGCTTAACCGGGACTAGCGGGAGTGCCAGGGAGCTGTTTTTT. It specifies CASSLTGTSGSARELFF.

The chain uses TRBV19 and TRBJ2-1, with 9 positions matching TRBD1. The CDR3 spans 16 residues. CDR1 and CDR2 from the germline V gene are LNHDA and SQIVND (reference sequence). V lost 5 bases to trimming and J lost 4 bases; unmatched junction nucleotides: 9. The CDR3 DNA reads as TGTGCCAGTAGTCCCGACAGGGGGGCCGGATACAATGAGCAGTTCTTC. Translating gives CASSPDRGAGYNEQFF.

V usage is TRBV6-5 and J usage is TRBJ1-2, with D possibly TRBD1 on 5 matching bases. This CDR3 is 13 amino acids long. The germline V gene has CDR1 MNHEY and CDR2 SVGAGI. Between the trimmed V and J ends, which lost 8 bases and 5 bases, there was a span of 15 bases. CDR3 region: CASAPARAYGYTF. The DNA for the CDR3 is TGTGCCAGCGCCCCGGCCAGGGCATATGGCTACACCTTC.

The chain has TRBV9 and TRBJ1-6; 7 bases are shared with TRBD1. Germline values: CDR1 SGDLS, CDR2 YYNGEE. J gave up 10 bases and V 3 bases, and 13 bases lay outside the gene matches. CDR3 length equals 16 residues. CDR3 coding DNA: TGTGCCAGCAGCGGAGGGGCCACAGGGGTCGGGTCACCCCTCCACTTT. It codes for CASSGGATGVGSPLHF.

This clone was detected only a few times. The V gene is TRBV24-1, the J gene TRBJ2-1, with 9 bases fitting TRBD2. This CDR3 spans 18 amino acids. The V gene's germline CDR1 is KGHDR and CDR2 SFDVKD. With V trimmed by 0 bases and J by 7 bases, 12 bases remained unmatched. The DNA of the CDR3 is TGTGCCACCAGTGATTTGGATGTGATAGCGGGAGTGGGAAATGAGCAGTTCTTC. Protein product: CATSDLDVIAGVGNEQFF.

The V gene is TRBV5-5, the J gene TRBJ1-1, with 10 bases aligning to TRBD1. The J segment lost 5 bases and the V segment lost 6 bases, leaving 7 bases of the junction unmatched. Germline lookup yields CDR1 SGHKS and CDR2 YYEKEE (reference sequence). The CDR3 spans 14 residues. CDR3 residues: CASTKDRGNTEAFF. The CDR3 nucleotides are TGTGCCAGCACCAAGGACAGGGGGAATACTGAAGCTTTCTTT.

The V gene is TRBV2, the J gene TRBJ2-1; D may be TRBD2 (5 bases). CDR3 size: 12 residues. Germline lookup yields CDR1 SNHLY and CDR2 FYNNEI. Between the trimmed V and J ends, which lost 3 bases and 8 bases, there was a span of 8 bases. CDR3 DNA sequence: TGTGCCAGCAGTGACCTAGCTGATGAGCAGTTCTTC. Translating it yields CASSDLADEQFF.

This clone was found a few times. The chain uses TRBV13 and TRBJ2-5; D is ambiguous. V shed 2 bases and J shed 2 bases, with 9 bases lying between them. Germline V CDR1 and CDR2: PRHDT, FYEKMQ (reference sequence). This CDR3 is built from 14 residues. CDR3 protein: CASSLLVTQETQYF. CDR3 DNA: TGTGCCAGCAGCTTACTAGTCACACAAGAGACCCAGTACTTC.

CDR3 in amino acids: CASSVSPNTEAFF. CDR3 in DNA: TGTGCCAGTTCCGTAAGCCCGAACACTGAAGCTTTCTTT. The rearrangement links TRBV19 to TRBJ1-1; unclear D gene. V lost 8 bases, J lost 1 base, and 11 bases lay in between. The germline gives CDR1 LNHDA, CDR2 SQIVND (reference sequence). The CDR3 is 13 residues long.

The chain uses TRBV11-2 and TRBJ1-2; 7 bases are a match to TRBD1. J gave up 3 bases and V 1 base, and 2 bases lay outside the gene matches. Per germline, CDR1 SGHAT and CDR2 FQNNGV. The CDR3 runs 14 residues. The CDR3 DNA reads TGTGCCAGCAGCTTAGTGGGGACAGACTATGGCTACACCTTC. It specifies CASSLVGTDYGYTF.

The chain combines TRBV3-1 (or the pseudogene TRBV3-2) with TRBJ1-1; D might be TRBD1 (5 bases). Trimming cost V 5 bases and J 7 bases, with 11 bases left between them. This CDR3 is 12 amino acids long. Germline V gives CDR1 LGHDT, CDR2 YNNKEL (reference sequence). DNA of the CDR3: TGTGCCAGCAGCTTCCCCGGGGGTGAAGCTTTCTTT. It yields the protein CASSFPGGEAFF.

This clone has more than one count but fewer than ten. J is TRBJ1-1 and V is TRBV11-2; D gene uncertain. V lost 2 bases and J 0 bases, leaving 7 bases between the germline ends. Germline-derived CDR1 and CDR2 are SGHAT and FQNNGV. CDR3 length: 14 amino acids. The CDR3 sequence: CASSLFQLNTEAFF. The CDR3 DNA sequence: TGTGCCAGCAGCTTATTTCAGTTGAACACTGAAGCTTTCTTT.

This clone was found a few times. The chain uses TRBV7-3 and TRBJ2-2; D not certain. This CDR3 comprises 11 residues. V gave up 4 bases and J gave up 7 bases, with 4 bases separating them. Germline V gene data show CDR1 as SGHTA and CDR2 as FQGTGA. The CDR3 nucleotides are TGTGCCAGCAGCTACGGCGGGGAGCTGTTTTTT. Its protein is CASSYGGELFF. The entire variable domain, with the rest obtained from reference TRBV7-3 and TRBJ2-2, is as follows: GAGVSQTPSNKVTEKGKYVELRCDPISGHTALYWYRQSLGQGPEFLIYFQGTGAADDSGLPNDRFFAVRPEGSVSTLKIQRTERGDSAVYLCASSYGGELFFGEGSRLTVL.

This chain links TRBV7-8 with TRBJ2-7; D possibly corresponds to TRBD2 (5 bases). Germline V gene data show CDR1 as SGHVS and CDR2 as FQNEAQ. There are 14 residues in the CDR3. Trimming cost V 2 bases and J 3 bases, with 11 bases left between them. The CDR3 spells CASSLRRGGYEQYF. The CDR3 region has the DNA TGTGCCAGCAGCTTAAGGCGCGGAGGCTACGAGCAGTACTTC.

The rearrangement joins TRBV28 to TRBJ1-1; D not resolved. Germline values: CDR1 MDHEN, CDR2 SYDVKM. V lost 7 bases and J lost 7, with 16 bases in between. This CDR3 is 13 amino acids long. As DNA, the CDR3 is TGTGCCAGCACCGACTCCCGAGGTAATGAAGCTTTCTTT. Translation: CASTDSRGNEAFF.

The rearrangement links TRBV3-1 (or the pseudogene TRBV3-2) to TRBJ2-1, with TRBD2 matching over 13 bases. Germline V gives CDR1 LGHDT, CDR2 YNNKEL (reference sequence). This CDR3 has 17 residues. V lost 0 bases to trimming and J lost 6 bases; unmatched junction nucleotides: 5. CDR3 in DNA: TGTGCCAGCAGCCAAGATCTCGGACTAGCGGGAGTCAATGAGCAGTTCTTC. Translated: CASSQDLGLAGVNEQFF.

This clone was recorded only once. The chain has TRBV30 and TRBJ2-2; 11 bases map to TRBD1. CDR3 length: 16 amino acids. CDR1 and CDR2 (germline): GTSNPN, SVGIG (reference sequence). The ends lost 2 bases at V and 5 bases at J; junction bases unmatched: 7. CDR3 residues: CAWSLPGTGGTGELFF. CDR3 coding DNA: TGTGCCTGGAGTTTACCCGGGACAGGGGGGACCGGGGAGCTGTTTTTT.

About this clone itself: The same CDR3 arises from other DNA sequences in this sample as well. The V call is TRBV28, the J call TRBJ2-3, with D possibly matching TRBD1 (6 bases). The CDR3 extends over 14 amino acids. Looked up from germline, CDR1 is MDHEN and CDR2 is SYDVKM. Trimming took off 5 bases at V and 2 bases at J, with 11 bases between the two ends. CDR3 sequence (DNA): TGTGCCAGCAGTCCCGGGACAAACACAGATACGCAGTATTTT. Translating gives CASSPGTNTDTQYF.

The V gene is TRBV6-4, the J gene TRBJ2-1, with 8 bases identical to TRBD2. J gave up 4 bases and V 2 bases, and 7 bases lay outside the gene matches. This CDR3 spans 16 amino acids. Germline CDR1 and CDR2: MRHNA and SNTAGT. CDR3 in amino acids: CASSDRPSGPYNEQFF. In DNA form, the CDR3 reads TGTGCCAGCAGTGACCGTCCTAGCGGGCCGTACAATGAGCAGTTCTTC.

This clone was seen only once. The rearrangement links TRBV19 to TRBJ2-3; TRBD1 matches at 7 bases. From germline, CDR1 is LNHDA and CDR2 SQIVND (reference sequence). The CDR3 covers 17 residues. V trimming: 4 bases; J trimming: 0 bases; junction bases outside the gene matches: 10. CDR3 nucleotide sequence: TGTGCCAGTAGTAAGGGGGCTTCGCGGTCTAGCACAGATACGCAGTATTTT. Translated, it gives CASSKGASRSSTDTQYF.

CDR3 residues: CASSPTGSWNEKLFF. In nucleotides, the CDR3 is TGTGCCAGCAGCCCAACGGGGAGTTGGAATGAAAAACTGTTTTTT. The chain carries TRBV27 and TRBJ1-4; D unresolved. The CDR3 loop spans 15 amino acids. Trimming shortened V by 6 bases and J by 5 bases, and 16 bases separated the two germline ends. Germline loops: CDR1 MNHEY, CDR2 SMNVEV (reference sequence).

The chain links TRBV5-1 to TRBJ1-3; no definite D call. This CDR3 has 14 residues. The germline V and J ends were trimmed by 0 bases and 8 bases, with 12 bases remaining between them. Germline lookup yields CDR1 SGHRS and CDR2 YFSETQ. The CDR3 region is CASSLDIAGDTIYF. The DNA for the CDR3 is TGCGCCAGCAGCTTGGACATCGCCGGAGACACCATATATTTT.

This clone has just one count. The chain carries TRBV7-9 and TRBJ1-4; D possibly corresponds to TRBD1 (5 bases). Germline assignment: CDR1 SEHNR and CDR2 FQNEAQ (reference sequence). Trimming shortened V by 4 bases and J by 3 bases, and 15 bases separated the two germline ends. The CDR3 consists of 16 residues. CDR3 protein: CASSSSKRDANEKLFF. For the CDR3, the DNA is TGTGCCAGCAGCTCGTCCAAGCGGGACGCTAATGAAAAACTGTTTTTT. Combining the CDR3 with reference TRBV7-9 and TRBJ1-4 gives the whole variable domain DTGVSQNPRHKITKRGQNVTFRCDPISEHNRLYWYRQTLGQGPEFLTYFQNEAQLEKSRLLSDRFSAERPKGSFSTLEIQRTEQGDSAMYLCASSSSKRDANEKLFFGSGTQLSVL.

A single count supports this clone. This chain connects TRBV2 to TRBJ1-5; 7 bases align to TRBD1. Germline values: CDR1 SNHLY, CDR2 FYNNEI. The ends lost 6 bases at V and 0 bases at J; junction bases unmatched: 5. CDR3 length: 15 residues. In nucleotides, the CDR3 is TGTGCCAGCAGGAGGGACAGTATTAGCAATCAGCCCCAGCATTTT. Protein product: CASRRDSISNQPQHF.

The CDR3 nucleotides are TGTGCCAGCAGTTACTCCCGGGGTAACACTGAAGCTTTCTTT. Amino acid sequence: CASSYSRGNTEAFF. This rearrangement joins TRBV6-5 to TRBJ1-1; D gene uncertain. With 0 bases removed from V and 2 bases from J, the gap between germline ends came to 7 bases. The CDR3 length is 14 residues. CDR1 MNHEY and CDR2 SVGAGI come from the germline V gene.

Only a few counts were recorded for this clone. The chain links TRBV3-1 (or the pseudogene TRBV3-2) to TRBJ1-1; D might be TRBD1 (5 bases). This CDR3 is 13 amino acids long. With 4 bases removed from V and 4 bases from J, the gap between germline ends came to 10 bases. CDR1 is LGHDT and CDR2 is YNNKEL in the germline V gene (reference sequence). This CDR3 is CASSRQLGTEAFF. CDR3 sequence (DNA): TGTGCCAGCAGCCGACAGTTAGGCACTGAAGCTTTCTTT.

The chain is built from TRBV21-1 and TRBJ1-2; TRBD1, the table's D call, lacks a check against the DNA. TRBV21-1 is annotated as a pseudogene. There are 15 residues in the CDR3. CDR3 sequence (DNA): TGTGCCAGCAGCGTTCAGGGTAGGTTGAGTGATGGCTACACCTTC. Protein sequence: CASSVQGRLSDGYTF.

This chain connects TRBV5-1 to TRBJ2-1; D gene uncertain. The CDR3 is 13 residues long. CDR1 is SGHRS and CDR2 is YFSETQ in the germline V gene. Between the trimmed V and J ends, which lost 1 base and 3 bases, there was a span of 5 bases. CDR3 region: CASSLTSYNEQFF. The CDR3 DNA sequence: TGCGCCAGCAGCTTGACCAGCTACAATGAGCAGTTCTTC.

V is TRBV2 and J is TRBJ1-1; D is possibly TRBD1 (6 bases). V was pared by 7 bases and J by 6 bases, with 18 bases between. CDR3 length: 14 residues. Germline loops: CDR1 SNHLY, CDR2 FYNNEI. This chain's CDR3 is CASTGGPRGSEAFF. Written as DNA, the CDR3 is TGTGCCAGCACGGGCGGTCCGAGGGGGTCTGAAGCTTTCTTT.

This clone turned up a few times. V usage is TRBV7-3 and J usage is TRBJ2-7; D ambiguous. In germline, CDR1 is SGHTA, CDR2 FQGTGA. V was trimmed by 2 bases and J by 0 bases, leaving 14 bases between them. The CDR3 runs to 16 residues. The CDR3 sequence: CASSLDGTTYSYEQYF. CDR3 in DNA: TGTGCCAGCAGCTTAGACGGAACTACCTACTCCTACGAGCAGTACTTC.

This chain links TRBV5-5 with TRBJ1-5; a weak D match, TRBD1 (6 bases). V shed 0 bases and J shed 6 bases, with 7 bases lying between them. Germline values: CDR1 SGHKS, CDR2 YYEKEE (reference sequence). The CDR3 contains 13 residues. The CDR3 DNA reads as TGTGCCAGCAGCTTGGACAGGGTTCAGCCCCAGCATTTT. Protein sequence: CASSLDRVQPQHF.

This sequence joins TRBV7-3 and TRBJ2-2, with 8 bases lining up with TRBD2. Germline CDR1 is SGHTA and CDR2 is FQGTGA. J was trimmed by 4 bases and V by 6 bases; bases with no gene match: 10. The CDR3 loop spans 16 amino acids. The CDR3 region is CASRTRGGEGTGELFF. CDR3 bases: TGTGCCAGCAGAACCCGGGGGGGCGAGGGCACCGGGGAGCTGTTTTTT.